Listed here are 24 T cell receptor beta chains from one sample, sequenced in a study of identical twins. Each CDR3 protein is one row after TCRdb ran MiXCR on the 5' RACE reads. The data contain under 350,000 distinct CDR3 sequences, roughly 8.6% of them singletons. These data also featured in a second study, about yellow fever vaccine responses in identical twins.

The material sequenced was CD8+ T cells sorted from blood. These receptors came from a woman younger than 30 in good health.

V usage is TRBV2 and J usage is TRBJ1-6; TRBD1 might be the D (5 bases). Trimming pared 2 bases from V and 5 bases from J, leaving 16 bases between. CDR3 size: 17 residues. Germline CDR1 reads SNHLY; CDR2 reads FYNNEI. The CDR3 nucleotides are TGTGCCAGCAGTGAATACCGGACATTTGACAATAATTCACCCCTCCACTTT. The encoded protein is CASSEYRTFDNNSPLHF. Drawing the rest from reference TRBV2 and TRBJ1-6, the complete variable domain is EPEVTQTPSHQVTQMGQEVILRCVPISNHLYFYWYRQILGQKVEFLVSFYNNEISEKSEIFDDQFSVERPDGSNFTLKIRSTKLEDSAMYFCASSEYRTFDNNSPLHFGNGTRLTVT.

V usage is TRBV9 and J usage is TRBJ1-1; 7 nucleotides line up with TRBD1. V was pared by 7 bases and J by 0 bases, with 3 bases of the junction left unmatched. CDR1 and CDR2 from the germline V gene are SGDLS and YYNGEE. The CDR3 consists of 13 residues. The CDR3 bases are TGTGCCAGCGCTACAGGGGTGAACACTGAAGCTTTCTTT. It encodes CASATGVNTEAFF.

This clonotype has just a few counts. The chain links TRBV6-2 or TRBV6-3 to TRBJ2-7; TRBD2 aligns across 7 bases. In germline, CDR1 is MNHEY, CDR2 SVGEGT. The CDR3 has 14 amino acids. V dropped 2 bases and J dropped 4; count of bases not matched to a gene: 5. The CDR3 loop is CASSYQRERYEQYF. CDR3 bases: TGTGCCAGCAGTTACCAGCGGGAACGATACGAGCAGTACTTC.

This clonotype was found a few times. The chain links TRBV27 to TRBJ2-1; no definite D call. The CDR3 is 19 amino acids. V was clipped by 3 bases and J by 0 bases, with 21 bases between them. The germline CDR1 and CDR2 sequences are MNHEY and SMNVEV (reference sequence). CDR3 in amino acids: CASSFIWSAIMSSYNEQFF. Written as DNA, the CDR3 is TGTGCCAGCAGTTTCATTTGGTCCGCGATCATGAGCTCCTACAATGAGCAGTTCTTC.

This clonotype occurred many times. The J gene is TRBJ2-7, the V gene TRBV12-3 or TRBV12-4; a weak D match, TRBD2 (6 bases). The CDR3 contains 14 residues. Between the trimmed V and J ends, which lost 3 bases and 3 bases, there was a span of 12 bases. The CDR3 DNA reads TGTGCCAGCAGTTTCCAGGGACTCCTCTACGAGCAGTACTTC. This translates into CASSFQGLLYEQYF.

This clonotype was recorded at least ten times. V gene TRBV7-8 combines with J gene TRBJ2-1, with 9 bases matching TRBD2. This CDR3 spans 15 amino acids. Looked up from germline, CDR1 is SGHVS and CDR2 is FQNEAQ. V trimming: 3 bases; J trimming: 6 bases; junction bases outside the gene matches: 6. CDR3 residues: CASSFSSGALNEQFF. For the CDR3, the DNA is TGTGCCAGCAGCTTCTCTAGCGGGGCTCTCAATGAGCAGTTCTTC.

The rearrangement joins TRBV9 to TRBJ1-1; the D is unclear. The CDR3 sequence is 12 residues long. Germline CDR1 and CDR2: SGDLS and YYNGEE. The germline V and J ends were trimmed by 6 bases and 7 bases, with 13 bases remaining between them. This CDR3 is CASNPRSIEAFF. CDR3 bases: TGTGCCAGCAACCCTAGATCGATTGAAGCTTTCTTT.

This clonotype was observed at least ten times. The chain employs TRBV12-3 or TRBV12-4 and TRBJ2-6, with D perhaps TRBD1 or TRBD2 (5 bases each). V lost 3 bases to trimming and J lost 2 bases, with 5 bases between them. The CDR3 covers 14 residues. In DNA form, the CDR3 reads TGTGCCAGCAGTTTGGGGGCTGGGGCCAACGTCCTGACTTTC. Translating it yields CASSLGAGANVLTF.

There are a few counts of this clonotype. This sequence joins TRBV29-1 and TRBJ2-7; D possibly corresponds to TRBD2 (5 bases). The germline V and J ends were trimmed by 6 bases and 7 bases, with 16 bases remaining between them. CDR3 length: 12 residues. Germline CDR1 is SQVTM and CDR2 is ANQGSEA. CDR3 in DNA: TGCAGCGTGGGGAGAGCCGGGGAGGAGCAGTACTTC. Translated, it gives CSVGRAGEEQYF.

The rearrangement joins TRBV6-5 to TRBJ1-2; unclear D gene. CDR1 is MNHEY, CDR2 SVGAGI, per germline. This CDR3 region has 13 residues. The ends were cut back, 4 bases at V and 9 bases at J, with 15 bases in the middle. CDR3 nucleotide sequence: TGTGCCAGCAGTTCAACAGCCTCTTTTAGCTACACCTTC. This translates into CASSSTASFSYTF.

V gene TRBV3-1 combines with J gene TRBJ2-7; 7 positions agree with TRBD2. The V and J ends lost 1 base and 2 bases, in that order; junction bases with no gene match: 5. The CDR3 covers 15 residues. Germline-derived CDR1 and CDR2 are LGHDT and YNNKEL (reference sequence). CDR3 sequence reads: CASSQVAGDPYEQYF. Here the CDR3 DNA reads TGTGCCAGCAGCCAAGTGGCGGGGGACCCCTACGAGCAGTACTTC.

Comments on this clonotype: The junction departs from the called germline gene at one end, perhaps through a read error. The chain carries TRBV7-9 and TRBJ2-1; 7 positions agree with TRBD1. CDR3 size: 15 residues. Germline V gene lookup returns CDR1 SEHNR and CDR2 FQNEAQ (reference sequence). The CDR3 protein is CACSPAGGSYNEQFF. CDR3 coding DNA: TGTGCCTGCAGCCCGGCAGGGGGCTCCTACAATGAGCAGTTCTTC.

A few counts support this clonotype. The genes are TRBV7-9 and TRBJ2-1, with a possible D match to TRBD1 (5 bases). V was trimmed by 0 bases and J by 1 base, leaving 7 bases between them. The CDR3 is 15 amino acids. CDR1 is SEHNR and CDR2 is FQNEAQ in the germline V gene (reference sequence). The CDR3 is CASSLAQGSYNEQFF. CDR3 DNA: TGTGCCAGCAGCTTAGCCCAGGGTTCCTACAATGAGCAGTTCTTC. Looking up the rest from reference TRBV7-9 and TRBJ2-1 gives the full variable domain: DTGVSQNPRHKITKRGQNVTFRCDPISEHNRLYWYRQTLGQGPEFLTYFQNEAQLEKSRLLSDRFSAERPKGSFSTLEIQRTEQGDSAMYLCASSLAQGSYNEQFFGPGTRLTVL.

The chain joins TRBV9 to TRBJ2-1; D may be TRBD1 (6 bases). CDR1 and CDR2 from the germline V gene are SGDLS and YYNGEE. CDR3 length: 16 amino acids. The germline V and J ends were trimmed by 2 bases and 2 bases, with 14 bases remaining between them. The CDR3 protein is CASSVSVGQTYNEQFF. As DNA, the CDR3 is TGTGCCAGCAGCGTCTCAGTAGGACAGACCTACAATGAGCAGTTCTTC.

The rearrangement links TRBV3-1 to TRBJ2-5, with no clear D. This CDR3 comprises 15 residues. Per germline, CDR1 LGHDT and CDR2 YNNKEL (reference sequence). V was trimmed by 4 bases and J by 1 base, leaving 13 bases between them. CDR3 sequence (DNA): TGTGCCAGCAGCCCTCCCGTCGGCGGCCAAGAGACCCAGTACTTC. Translating gives CASSPPVGGQETQYF.

The chain links TRBV15 to TRBJ2-2; 8 nucleotides match TRBD1. V lost 1 base to trimming and J lost 4 bases; unmatched junction nucleotides: 5. Per germline, CDR1 LNHNV and CDR2 YYDKDF (reference sequence). The CDR3 has 16 residues. The CDR3 DNA sequence: TGTGCCACCAGCAGAGGAGACAGGGGACCCACCGGGGAGCTGTTTTTT. The encoded protein is CATSRGDRGPTGELFF. The full variable domain, rest sourced from reference TRBV15 and TRBJ2-2, is DAMVIQNPRYQVTQFGKPVTLSCSQTLNHNVMYWYQQKSSQAPKLLFHYYDKDFNNEADTPDNFQSRRPNTSFCFLDIRSPGLGDTAMYLCATSRGDRGPTGELFFGEGSRLTVL.

This clonotype has a count of ten or more. This chain links TRBV29-1 with TRBJ2-5; D not resolved. The CDR3 has 13 amino acids. Germline loops: CDR1 SQVTM, CDR2 ANQGSEA. Trimming removed 6 bases from V and 1 base from J, with 12 bases in between. DNA of the CDR3: TGCAGCGTCCCGGCCCAGGTCCAAGAGACCCAGTACTTC. It specifies CSVPAQVQETQYF.

This clonotype was seen many times. The chain has TRBV4-3 and TRBJ2-7; 10 nucleotides agree with TRBD2. Germline V gives CDR1 LGHNA, CDR2 YSLEER. CDR3 length: 14 amino acids. The J segment lost 5 bases and the V segment lost 2 bases, leaving 3 bases of the junction unmatched. CDR3 loop: CASSQTSGIDEQYF. As DNA, the CDR3 is TGCGCCAGCAGCCAAACTAGCGGGATCGACGAGCAGTACTTC.

The chain employs TRBV28 and TRBJ2-7; 11 bases match TRBD1. The V and J ends lost 6 bases and 9 bases, in that order; junction bases with no gene match: 7. The germline V gene encodes CDR1 MDHEN and CDR2 SYDVKM. This CDR3 has 13 residues. DNA for the CDR3: TGTGCCAGCAGCCTGGACAGGGGGCTAGTGCAGTACTTC. Protein product: CASSLDRGLVQYF. Filled out from reference TRBV28 and TRBJ2-7, the complete variable domain reads DVKVTQSSRYLVKRTGEKVFLECVQDMDHENMFWYRQDPGLGLRLIYFSYDVKMKEKGDIPEGYSVSREKKERFSLILESASTNQTSMYLCASSLDRGLVQYFGPGTRLTVT.

This clonotype was seen ten or more times. The J gene is TRBJ2-1, the V gene TRBV12-3 or TRBV12-4; TRBD1 or TRBD2 may be the D gene (5 bases each). The CDR3 sequence is 16 residues long. V was cut by 7 bases and J by 0 bases, with 16 bases left in between. This CDR3 reads CASTTTGTLSYNEQFF. In DNA, the CDR3 is TGTGCCAGCACCACTACCGGGACGCTCTCCTACAATGAGCAGTTCTTC.

This clonotype was counted between two and nine times. The rearrangement links TRBV3-1 to TRBJ2-3; D might be TRBD1 or TRBD2, each matching 5 bases. The germline V and J ends were trimmed by 0 bases and 7 bases, with 20 bases remaining between them. The CDR3 totals 17 residues. Looked up from germline, CDR1 is LGHDT and CDR2 is YNNKEL (reference sequence). The CDR3 region is CASSQDPPGTGLNTQYF. CDR3 nucleotides: TGTGCCAGCAGCCAAGATCCTCCCGGGACCGGTCTCAATACGCAGTATTTT.

This clonotype was seen many times. The chain couples TRBV29-1 to TRBJ2-7, with D unresolved. With 4 bases removed from V and 0 bases from J, the gap between germline ends came to 7 bases. The CDR3 sequence is 12 residues long. Germline V gene sequence: CDR1 SQVTM, CDR2 ANQGSEA. CDR3 protein: CSVVGISYEQYF. The CDR3 DNA follows: TGCAGCGTTGTTGGCATCTCCTACGAGCAGTACTTC.

The rearrangement joins TRBV27 to TRBJ2-5, with D perhaps assigned TRBD1 or TRBD2 (6 bases each). V was trimmed by 4 bases and J by 5 bases, leaving 11 bases between them. Looked up from germline, CDR1 is MNHEY and CDR2 is SMNVEV (reference sequence). This CDR3 contains 13 residues. CDR3 protein: CASSSGGWETQYF. The CDR3 nucleotides are TGTGCCAGCAGTTCCGGGGGCTGGGAGACCCAGTACTTC.

The chain links TRBV6-4 to TRBJ1-1; no clear D gene. V lost 11 bases and J 4 bases, leaving 8 bases between the germline ends. Germline V lookup: CDR1 MRHNA, CDR2 SNTAGT. CDR3 length equals 10 residues. This CDR3 reads CAFTPTEAFF. The CDR3 DNA reads TGTGCCTTCACGCCCACTGAAGCTTTCTTT.